This is a list of T cell receptor beta chains from one sample in a study of shared clonotypes between healthy human individuals. Libraries were prepared by immunoSEQ multiplex PCR; TCRdb keeps only in-frame clonotypes and omits some of them. The table records about 1 million clones, around four fifths of them present only once. The sample consisted of memory CD4+ T cells sorted from blood. The receptors derive from a man aged 18 to 30 in good health. CDR3s include the opening cysteine and the closing phenylalanine or tryptophan. D genes are given only for firm matches. Only part of the rows carry a size: once, few, many, or a class if the clone is expanded.

D gene | clone size | J gene | V gene | CDR3 length | CDR3 protein | CDR3 DNA
. | . | TRBJ1-4 | TRBV30 | 12 | CAWREGWGKLFF | TGTGCCTGGAGGGAGGGGTGGGGAAAACTGTTTTTT
. | . | TRBJ1-5 | TRBV19 | 16 | CASSITRQSSNQPQHF | TGTGCCAGTAGTATAACTCGACAGAGTAGCAATCAGCCCCAGCATTTT
. | . | TRBJ2-2 | TRBV19 | 16 | CASSIFKEGSSGELFF | TGTGCCAGTAGTATCTTCAAAGAGGGTAGTAGTGGGGAGCTGTTTTTT
. | few | TRBJ2-7 | TRBV16 | 16 | CASSRGQELSSYEQYF | TGTGCCAGCAGCAGGGGACAAGAATTGAGCTCCTACGAGCAGTACTTC
. | . | TRBJ2-1 | TRBV29-1 | 14 | CSVEEALSYNEQFF | TGCAGCGTTGAAGAGGCTCTCTCCTACAATGAGCAGTTCTTC
. | . | TRBJ1-1 | TRBV6-5 | 12 | CASSYAGAGAFF | TGTGCCAGCAGTTACGCGGGGGCGGGAGCTTTCTTT
TRBD1 | . | TRBJ2-5 | TRBV7-2 | 14 | CASSLHRGLETQYF | TGTGCCAGCAGCTTACACAGGGGCTTGGAGACCCAGTACTTC
TRBD2 | . | TRBJ2-7 | TRBV7-2 | 14 | CASSRSGSTDEQYF | TGTGCCAGCAGCCGTAGCGGGAGTACCGACGAGCAGTACTTC
. | . | TRBJ2-2 | TRBV18 | 15 | CASSPTRGNTGELFF | TGTGCCAGCTCACCAACGCGGGGAAACACCGGGGAGCTGTTTTTT
TRBD1 | few | TRBJ2-7 | TRBV7-8 | 18 | CASSLATTGQGATYEQYF | TGTGCCAGCAGCTTAGCGACTACGGGACAGGGGGCAACCTACGAGCAGTACTTC
. | once | TRBJ1-2 | TRBV5-1 | 14 | CASSFGAPFYGYTF | TGCGCCAGCAGCTTTGGAGCTCCTTTCTATGGCTACACCTTC
TRBD2 | . | TRBJ2-7 | TRBV11-2 | 14 | CASSRLASGYEQYF | TGTGCCAGCAGTCGACTAGCATCAGGGTACGAGCAGTACTTC
. | . | TRBJ2-3 | TRBV2 | 15 | CASSEGGSPTDTQYF | TGTGCCAGCAGTGAGGGGGGATCACCCACAGATACGCAGTATTTT
. | once | TRBJ2-7 | TRBV9 | 15 | CASSVDVRSSYEQYF | TGTGCCAGCAGCGTAGACGTAAGGAGCTCCTACGAGCAGTACTTC
TRBD1 | . | TRBJ2-1 | TRBV2 | 13 | CASRETGGPQQFF | TGTGCCAGCAGAGAGACAGGGGGCCCCCAGCAGTTCTTC
. | once | TRBJ2-2 | TRBV5-4 | 16 | CASSWAPGVLSGELFF | TGTGCCAGCAGCTGGGCCCCGGGTGTTCTTTCCGGGGAGCTGTTTTTT
TRBD1 | . | TRBJ2-2 | TRBV5-1 | 15 | CASSFNRGVTGELFF | TGCGCCAGCAGCTTCAACAGGGGTGTCACCGGGGAGCTGTTTTTT